These 28 T cell receptor beta chains originate from one sample sequenced in a study of T cell responses to AZD1222 COVID-19 vaccine. Here immunoSEQ multiplex PCR was the method, and the copy in TCRdb shows in-frame clones only, minus some. The sample shows 140,000 to 150,000 clones, roughly 88% of them seen only once. The sequences come from peripheral blood, collected on day 0 of AZD1222 vaccination. The source is an adult in good health.

The chain links TRBV23-1 to TRBJ2-2; D is uncertain. TRBV23-1 is an ORF for which the function is uncertain. The CDR3 runs to 16 residues. V was shortened by 2 bases and J by 0 bases, with 10 bases between the two germline ends. CDR3 sequence: CASSQVDISNTGELFF. CDR3 coding DNA: TGCGCCAGCAGTCAAGTTGACATCTCGAACACCGGGGAGCTGTTTTTT.

The V call is TRBV19, the J call TRBJ2-2, with 10 bases that match TRBD1. The germline gives CDR1 LNHDA, CDR2 SQIVND (reference sequence). The J segment lost 6 bases and the V segment lost 2 bases, leaving 6 bases of the junction unmatched. The CDR3 extends over 16 amino acids. CDR3 protein: CASSISGQGRSGELFF. The CDR3 nucleotides are TGTGCCAGTAGTATATCGGGACAGGGGCGTTCCGGGGAGCTGTTTTTT.

J is TRBJ1-1 and V is TRBV6-5; D not certain. Germline assignment: CDR1 MNHEY and CDR2 SVGAGI. Trimming removed 2 bases at V and 1 base at J, with 11 bases between. The CDR3 loop spans 15 amino acids. The CDR3 is CASSYGRRRNTEAFF. CDR3 coding DNA: TGTGCCAGCAGTTACGGTCGACGGAGGAACACTGAAGCTTTCTTT.

The chain employs TRBV7-8 and TRBJ1-1; possible D gene TRBD1, 5 bases. Trimming removed 4 bases at V and 3 bases at J, with 18 bases between. Germline assignment: CDR1 SGHVS and CDR2 FQNEAQ. There are 16 residues in the CDR3. The CDR3 DNA follows: TGTGCCAGCAGCTCCAGACCGGGACTCCTCTACACTGAAGCTTTCTTT. It codes for CASSSRPGLLYTEAFF.

The chain uses TRBV6-5 and TRBJ2-5; tentatively, D is TRBD2 (7 bases). Trimming removed 8 bases at V and 5 bases at J, with 15 bases between. In germline, CDR1 is MNHEY, CDR2 SVGAGI. This CDR3 contains 13 residues. CDR3 region: CASEGGATETQYF. CDR3 DNA: TGTGCCAGCGAAGGGGGGGCCACGGAGACCCAGTACTTC.

The chain recombines TRBV5-1 with TRBJ1-1; D remains ambiguous. CDR1 is SGHRS and CDR2 is YFSETQ in the germline V gene. CDR3 length: 14 residues. Trimming took off 0 bases at V and 1 base at J, with 7 bases between the two ends. CDR3 protein: CASSLGSANTEAFF. The CDR3 DNA follows: TGCGCCAGCAGCTTGGGGTCAGCGAACACTGAAGCTTTCTTT. Full variable domain (missing parts from reference TRBV5-1 and TRBJ1-1): KAGVTQTPRYLIKTRGQQVTLSCSPISGHRSVSWYQQTPGQGLQFLFEYFSETQRNKGNFPGRFSGRQFSNSRSEMNVSTLELGDSALYLCASSLGSANTEAFFGQGTRLTVV.

J is TRBJ2-7 and V is TRBV7-9, with D perhaps TRBD1 (5 bases). V lost 1 base and J 0 bases, leaving 10 bases between the germline ends. The CDR3 has 15 amino acids. The germline CDR1 and CDR2 sequences are SEHNR and FQNEAQ (reference sequence). CDR3 nucleotide sequence: TGTGCCAGCAGCTTAGAAGGGGCCCTCTCCTACGAGCAGTACTTC. Translating it yields CASSLEGALSYEQYF.

The chain carries TRBV7-3 and TRBJ2-7; D is ambiguous. The CDR3 is made up of 15 amino acids. Trimming cost V 0 bases and J 4 bases, with 13 bases left between them. Germline-derived CDR1 and CDR2 are SGHTA and FQGTGA. CDR3 in DNA: TGTGCCAGCAGCTTAACCGGTGGCCAGCGATACGAGCAGTACTTC. Its protein product is CASSLTGGQRYEQYF.

The gene calls are TRBV18 and TRBJ1-2; D is perhaps TRBD1 (6 bases). V gave up 6 bases and J gave up 6 bases, with 14 bases separating them. The length of the CDR3 is 13 residues. Per germline, CDR1 KGHSH and CDR2 LQKENI. CDR3 amino acids: CASSETGFNGYTF. In nucleotides, the CDR3 is TGTGCCAGCTCCGAAACAGGGTTCAATGGCTACACCTTC.

V gene TRBV19 combines with J gene TRBJ1-3; D is unclear. The CDR3 has 16 amino acids. The germline V gene encodes CDR1 LNHDA and CDR2 SQIVND (reference sequence). V was shortened by 5 bases and J by 4 bases, with 18 bases between the two germline ends. The CDR3 region is CASSLWEPLIGNTIYF. The DNA for the CDR3 is TGTGCCAGTAGTCTCTGGGAGCCCCTCATCGGAAACACCATATATTTT.

The V gene is TRBV15, the J gene TRBJ1-2; D is unclear. The CDR3 loop spans 14 amino acids. Germline V CDR1 and CDR2: LNHNV, YYDKDF (reference sequence). V lost 7 bases to trimming and J lost 1 base, with 13 bases between them. The CDR3 loop is CATTSGLLNYGYTF. DNA of the CDR3: TGTGCCACCACCTCTGGGTTGCTTAACTATGGCTACACCTTC.

The J gene is TRBJ1-2, the V gene TRBV28; possibly TRBD1 for D (5 bases). V dropped 3 bases and J dropped 4 bases, with 27 bases sitting between them. Germline CDR1 reads MDHEN; CDR2 reads SYDVKM. This CDR3 region has 19 residues. The CDR3 DNA reads TGTGCCAGCAGTTTTAGTTCATCGCACGGGGGGATAGGGCTCTATGGCTACACCTTC. It translates to CASSFSSSHGGIGLYGYTF.

This clone came up many times. The chain uses TRBV2 and TRBJ2-5, with D possibly matching TRBD1 (5 bases). Germline lookup yields CDR1 SNHLY and CDR2 FYNNEI. The CDR3 has 14 residues. The ends were cut back, 7 bases at V and 1 base at J, with 13 bases in the middle. CDR3 amino acids: CASTKDTSQETQYF. The CDR3 DNA follows: TGTGCCAGCACTAAGGACACAAGCCAAGAGACCCAGTACTTC. The complete variable domain, with remaining parts taken from reference TRBV2 and TRBJ2-5, reads EPEVTQTPSHQVTQMGQEVILRCVPISNHLYFYWYRQILGQKVEFLVSFYNNEISEKSEIFDDQFSVERPDGSNFTLKIRSTKLEDSAMYFCASTKDTSQETQYFGPGTRLLVL.

Remarks on this clone: A read error may produce the germline difference seen at one junction end. This chain connects TRBV28 to TRBJ1-4; D uncertain. CDR1 is MDHEN and CDR2 is SYDVKM in the germline V gene. CDR3 size: 12 residues. The CDR3 nucleotides are TGTGCCAGCAGTCCTCAGAATGAAAATCTGTTTTTT. Translating gives CASSPQNENLFF.

This clone was found many times. This sequence joins TRBV9 and TRBJ1-2; D remains ambiguous. V lost 0 bases to trimming and J lost 2 bases, with 20 bases between them. Germline CDR1 SGDLS, CDR2 YYNGEE. The CDR3 consists of 18 residues. CDR3 in amino acids: CASSVAKDSLVTNYGYTF. The CDR3 nucleotides read TGTGCCAGCAGCGTAGCTAAGGACTCTCTAGTTACGAACTATGGCTACACCTTC.

The rearrangement uses TRBV25-1 and TRBJ2-2; tentative D call: TRBD2 (5 bases). This CDR3 region has 15 residues. V was cut by 10 bases and J by 4 bases, with 19 bases left in between. Germline V gene lookup returns CDR1 MGHDK and CDR2 SYGVNS. CDR3 region: CATSHSGFSTGELFF. CDR3 DNA sequence: TGTGCCACCTCGCACAGCGGTTTTAGCACCGGGGAGCTGTTTTTT.

This chain joins TRBV19 and TRBJ2-7; TRBD2 matches at 9 bases. CDR3 length equals 15 residues. In germline, CDR1 is LNHDA, CDR2 SQIVND (reference sequence). The J segment lost 3 bases and the V segment lost 4 bases, leaving 7 bases of the junction unmatched. CDR3 nucleotide sequence: TGTGCCAGTAGTAGGCACCAGACTAGCGGCTACGAGCAGTACTTC. Translation gives CASSRHQTSGYEQYF.

The gene calls are TRBV6-1 and TRBJ1-6; TRBD1 matches 8 bases. The CDR3 has 17 residues. Germline CDR1 reads MNHNS; CDR2 reads SASEGT. The V and J ends lost 4 bases and 4 bases, in that order; junction bases with no gene match: 9. The DNA of the CDR3 is TGTGCCAGCAGTGCGGGACAGGAGAACATATATAATTCACCCCTCCACTTT. Translated: CASSAGQENIYNSPLHF.

This CDR3 is CASSERRGQVLGAFF. CDR3 sequence (DNA): TGTGCCAGCAGTGAGAGACGAGGACAGGTCCTTGGAGCTTTCTTT. The rearrangement joins TRBV2 to TRBJ1-1; 7 bases are a match to TRBD1. The CDR3 runs to 15 residues. V dropped 3 bases and J dropped 10; count of bases not matched to a gene: 14. Germline V lookup: CDR1 SNHLY, CDR2 FYNNEI.

V usage is TRBV7-9 and J usage is TRBJ1-6, with D perhaps matching TRBD1 (6 bases). V was clipped by 5 bases and J by 1 base, with 9 bases between them. This CDR3 region has 15 residues. CDR1 is SEHNR and CDR2 is FQNEAQ in the germline V gene (reference sequence). CDR3 sequence (DNA): TGTGCCAGCAGCCGCCAGGGGTCCTATAATTCACCCCTCCACTTT. Translation: CASSRQGSYNSPLHF. The entire variable domain, with the rest obtained from reference TRBV7-9 and TRBJ1-6, is as follows: DTGVSQNPRHKITKRGQNVTFRCDPISEHNRLYWYRQTLGQGPEFLTYFQNEAQLEKSRLLSDRFSAERPKGSFSTLEIQRTEQGDSAMYLCASSRQGSYNSPLHFGNGTRLTVT.

The chain uses TRBV19 and TRBJ2-7; either TRBD1 or TRBD2 may fit D (6 bases each). CDR1 LNHDA and CDR2 SQIVND come from the germline V gene (reference sequence). The V end lost 1 base, the J end lost 2 bases, and 18 bases lay between the germline ends. This CDR3 has 17 amino acids. CDR3: CASSIGRGQREAYEQYF. CDR3 in DNA: TGTGCCAGTAGTATAGGCCGGGGACAAAGGGAGGCCTACGAGCAGTACTTC.

This chain connects TRBV6-5 to TRBJ2-7; 11 nucleotides line up with TRBD1. The CDR3 is 14 amino acids. Germline V gene data show CDR1 as MNHEY and CDR2 as SVGAGI. The V gene end was trimmed by 7 bases and the J gene end by 2 bases; junction bases not matched to a gene: 4. In DNA form, the CDR3 reads TGTGCCAGCACTCGGGACAGGGGGGCCTACGAGCAGTACTTC. This sequence encodes CASTRDRGAYEQYF.

V and J are TRBV6-5 and TRBJ2-6, with unresolved D. Trimming pared 0 bases from V and 0 bases from J, leaving 3 bases between. This CDR3 contains 15 residues. CDR1 is MNHEY and CDR2 is SVGAGI in the germline V gene. DNA of the CDR3: TGTGCCAGCAGTTACTCGTACTCTGGGGCCAACGTCCTGACTTTC. The encoded protein is CASSYSYSGANVLTF.

The rearrangement uses TRBV7-2 and TRBJ1-3; D unclear. CDR3 length: 15 amino acids. V lost 0 bases and J lost 1, with 7 bases in between. Germline V lookup: CDR1 SGHTA, CDR2 FQGNSA. CDR3 coding DNA: TGTGCCAGCAGCTTAGCCCCGGGGTCTGGAAACACCATATATTTT. Encoded protein: CASSLAPGSGNTIYF.

The chain recombines TRBV6-5 with TRBJ2-2; 7 nucleotides match TRBD1. The CDR3 extends over 16 amino acids. V trimming: 0 bases; J trimming: 5 bases; junction bases outside the gene matches: 6. Germline V gene data show CDR1 as MNHEY and CDR2 as SVGAGI. CDR3 DNA: TGTGCCAGCAGTTACTCGAGGGACAGAGGAACCGGGGAGCTGTTTTTT. Its protein product is CASSYSRDRGTGELFF.

For the CDR3, the DNA is TGTGCCAGTAGTATACGAGGGGGCCGCCCTTGGGAGACCCAGTACTTC. Encoded protein: CASSIRGGRPWETQYF. The V call is TRBV19, the J call TRBJ2-5, with TRBD1 identical over 7 bases. CDR1 and CDR2 (germline): LNHDA, SQIVND (reference sequence). V shed 2 bases, J shed 5 bases, and the junction held 11 bases outside the gene matches. This CDR3 contains 16 residues. The full variable domain, rest sourced from reference TRBV19 and TRBJ2-5, is DGGITQSPKYLFRKEGQNVTLSCEQNLNHDAMYWYRQDPGQGLRLIYYSQIVNDFQKGDIAEGYSVSREKKESFPLTVTSAQKNPTAFYLCASSIRGGRPWETQYFGPGTRLLVL.

The rearrangement links TRBV27 to TRBJ1-6; D is ambiguous. In germline, CDR1 is MNHEY, CDR2 SMNVEV (reference sequence). The CDR3 totals 16 residues. V lost 7 bases and J 7 bases, leaving 20 bases between the germline ends. The CDR3: CASTFYPAAANSPLHF. The CDR3 coding sequence is TGTGCCAGCACCTTCTACCCCGCTGCAGCGAATTCACCCCTCCACTTT.

J is TRBJ1-5 and V is TRBV24-1; a weak D match, TRBD1 (6 bases). The V end lost 0 bases, the J end lost 0 bases, and 8 bases lay between the germline ends. The CDR3 has 16 residues. From germline, CDR1 is KGHDR and CDR2 SFDVKD. CDR3 sequence: CATSDLKGDSNQPQHF. The CDR3 bases are TGTGCCACCAGTGATTTGAAGGGGGATAGCAATCAGCCCCAGCATTTT.